Listed below are T cell receptor beta chains from one sample, sequenced in a study of cytomegalovirus exposure and HLA in healthy donors. Profiling relied on immunoSEQ multiplex PCR, and the TCRdb table lists in-frame clones only, not all of them. The sample holds hundreds of thousands of clones, 60% to 80% seen once. The sequenced sample was PBMCs. All receptors derive from a male donor in good health and CMV-seronegative. CDR3s include the opening cysteine and the closing phenylalanine or tryptophan. Each record gives: V gene, J gene, clone size, CDR3 protein. Clone sizes are given selectively: once, few, many, or a class where the clone is expanded.

V: TRBV6-6
J: TRBJ2-7
size: NA
CDR3: CASTRGSASGYEQYF

V: TRBV9
J: TRBJ1-2
size: few
CDR3: CASSVGDGAATNYGYTF

V: TRBV5-1
J: TRBJ2-2
size: NA
CDR3: CASSLSLAGVHREFSGELFF

V: TRBV4-1
J: TRBJ1-4
size: NA
CDR3: CASSLNLFGQGDEKLFF

V: TRBV27
J: TRBJ1-2
size: NA
CDR3: CASSPRQGTGYTF

V: TRBV7-3
J: TRBJ2-1
size: NA
CDR3: CASSAGTSGGNEQFF

V: TRBV27
J: TRBJ1-2
size: once
CDR3: CASSLGQGAGYGYTF

V: TRBV5-1
J: TRBJ1-5
size: NA
CDR3: CASSPRGDQPQHF

V: TRBV19
J: TRBJ1-1
size: NA
CDR3: CASSIDRKGAMNTEAFF

V: TRBV10-1
J: TRBJ1-2
size: NA
CDR3: CASRGGDTREVCGYTF

V: TRBV4-2
J: TRBJ1-1
size: NA
CDR3: CASSQDLGGNTEAFF

V: TRBV11-1
J: TRBJ2-7
size: NA
CDR3: CASSSLRTGRKDEQYF

V: TRBV14
J: TRBJ2-7
size: once
CDR3: CASSRTTGGDFGEQYF

V: TRBV9
J: TRBJ2-5
size: NA
CDR3: CASSVDGEEETQYF

V: TRBV6-5
J: TRBJ1-2
size: few
CDR3: CASSYSGTGGYTF

V: TRBV28
J: TRBJ2-5
size: few
CDR3: CASSLFSGGAGETQYF

V: TRBV7-3
J: TRBJ2-1
size: NA
CDR3: CASSILADSYNEQFF

V: TRBV6-1
J: TRBJ2-2
size: NA
CDR3: CASSETQLGSGELFF

V: TRBV4-2
J: TRBJ2-3
size: NA
CDR3: CASSQDPSGGEADTQYF

V: TRBV5-1
J: TRBJ2-2
size: once
CDR3: CASSVPGQGKGTAGELFF

V: TRBV28
J: TRBJ2-7
size: once
CDR3: CASSLRSWREDPGEQYF

V: TRBV28
J: TRBJ1-6
size: NA
CDR3: CASRSQGAKSPLHF

V: TRBV7-3
J: TRBJ2-1
size: once
CDR3: CASSLGQGSYNEQFF

V: TRBV27
J: TRBJ1-5
size: once
CDR3: CASSLYLNQPQHF

V: TRBV6-1
J: NA
size: NA
CDR3: CTSSVAGGDYYEQYF

V: TRBV6-5
J: TRBJ2-3
size: NA
CDR3: CASRTEGASTDTQYF

V: TRBV7-6
J: TRBJ2-2
size: NA
CDR3: CASSLGDRGLVAGELFF

V: TRBV11-2
J: TRBJ2-7
size: NA
CDR3: CASSSFILAGDHYEQYF

V: TRBV30
J: TRBJ2-3
size: NA
CDR3: CAWLRRAGGDTQYF

V: TRBV28
J: TRBJ2-3
size: once
CDR3: CASSFLRLAGDTQYF

V: TRBV11-2
J: TRBJ1-2
size: NA
CDR3: CASSLFGDRASF

V: TRBV4-1
J: TRBJ2-7
size: NA
CDR3: CASSHPSDRGYEQYF

V: TRBV7-8
J: TRBJ2-7
size: few
CDR3: CASSFLLTTYEQYF

V: TRBV30
J: TRBJ2-1
size: once
CDR3: CAWSRQGSSYNEQFF

V: TRBV29-1
J: TRBJ2-1
size: NA
CDR3: CSVDGGSSYNEQFF

V: TRBV28
J: TRBJ1-4
size: NA
CDR3: CASSIQATNEKLFF

V: TRBV5-1
J: TRBJ2-5
size: NA
CDR3: CASSFRTGQETQYF

V: TRBV15
J: TRBJ2-7
size: NA
CDR3: CATSTGQGVGEQYF

V: TRBV28
J: TRBJ2-3
size: NA
CDR3: CASSLPGEGFRDTQYF

V: TRBV7-2
J: TRBJ2-7
size: NA
CDR3: CASAGLATYEQYF

V: TRBV28
J: TRBJ2-7
size: few
CDR3: CASSSQGTYEQYF

V: TRBV18
J: TRBJ1-2
size: NA
CDR3: CASSRGQGALNPNYGYTF

V: TRBV7-2
J: TRBJ1-2
size: NA
CDR3: CASSVWGQGVRVWGYTF

V: TRBV5-6
J: TRBJ1-6
size: NA
CDR3: CASSWTGGSPLHF

V: TRBV7-6
J: TRBJ2-7
size: NA
CDR3: CASSLLAGPLPEQYF

V: TRBV27
J: TRBJ2-5
size: few
CDR3: CASSLQGRETQYF

V: TRBV27
J: TRBJ1-2
size: NA
CDR3: CASSPNINYGYTF

V: TRBV9
J: TRBJ1-2
size: few
CDR3: CASRGNYGYTF

V: TRBV5-1
J: TRBJ2-5
size: NA
CDR3: CASSQGQGYQETQYF

V: TRBV11-3
J: TRBJ2-1
size: NA
CDR3: CASSLDRREQFF

V: TRBV27
J: TRBJ1-2
size: NA
CDR3: CASSAGQGYGYTF

V: TRBV11-1
J: TRBJ2-7
size: few
CDR3: CASSGRLAGTYEQYF

V: TRBV5-1
J: TRBJ2-1
size: NA
CDR3: CASSPQGNSYNEQFF

V: TRBV7-9
J: TRBJ2-6
size: NA
CDR3: CASSETGTGASGANVLTF

V: TRBV25-1
J: TRBJ2-2
size: NA
CDR3: CASSTGDTGELFF